What follows describes a single TCR beta chain. Its cognate antigen is unknown. The table came from immunoSEQ multiplex PCR; TCRdb's copy has only in-frame clones and leaves some out. The data show roughly 180,000 clones, roughly nine tenths seen once. This CDR3 has 14 amino acids. Between the trimmed V and J ends, which lost 0 bases and 2 bases, there was a span of 7 bases. Germline V CDR1 and CDR2: KGHSH, LQKENI. The data stem from a study of T cell responses to AZD1222 COVID-19 vaccine. Whole-study findings and limits: Regions 160-218 and 743-854 held dominance among vaccine-associated CD4 TCRs, which spanned spike. Increases in Spike-specific TCR breadth and depth were seen after two AZD1222 doses. It should be noted that donors were predominantly white British and more often female, and clonal diversity was possibly underestimated.

Sequencing used peripheral blood, obtained on day 0 of AZD1222 vaccination. V is TRBV18 and J is TRBJ1-2; D unresolved. This receptor was identified in an adult in good health. CDR3 in DNA: TGTGCCAGCTCACCACCGCAGATAAACTATGGCTACACCTTC. Its translation is CASSPPQINYGYTF.